Listed here are 10 T cell receptor beta chains from one sample, sequenced in a study of CD4 T cells in relation to SARS-CoV-2 and coronaviruses. No cognate antigen is known for these TCRs. Clones were sequenced by immunoSEQ multiplex PCR, and TCRdb holds only the in-frame ones, with some missing. Of about 34,000 clones listed, about four fifths were seen once; the top ten hold 3% to 4%. Sample: memory CD4+ T cells from PBMCs, cultured in vitro. Source of these receptors: an adult with COVID-19.

This chain connects TRBV18 to TRBJ2-5; perhaps D is TRBD1 or TRBD2 (5 bases each). Germline loops: CDR1 KGHSH, CDR2 LQKENI. V was trimmed by 3 bases and J by 5 bases, leaving 10 bases between them. This CDR3 is 13 amino acids long. In DNA, the CDR3 is TGTGCCAGCTCACCGCGCAGGGACGAGACCCAGTACTTC. Translation: CASSPRRDETQYF. Looking up the rest from reference TRBV18 and TRBJ2-5 gives the full variable domain: NAGVMQNPRHLVRRRGQEARLRCSPMKGHSHVYWYRQLPEEGLKFMVYLQKENIIDESGMPKERFSAEFPKEGPSILRIQQVVRGDSAAYFCASSPRRDETQYFGPGTRLLVL.

The gene calls are TRBV4-2 and TRBJ2-2, with D tentatively TRBD1 or TRBD2 (5 bases each). The germline CDR1 and CDR2 sequences are LGHNA and YNFKEQ. There are 15 residues in the CDR3. V lost 6 bases and J lost 7, with 18 bases in between. CDR3 DNA: TGTGCCAGCAGTGGCCCCGGGACCCCCAACGGGGAGCTGTTTTTT. It translates to CASSGPGTPNGELFF.

J is TRBJ2-5 and V is TRBV13, with D hard to call. The germline gives CDR1 PRHDT, CDR2 FYEKMQ (reference sequence). Trimming took 3 bases from V and 3 from J, leaving 11 bases between them. CDR3 length: 14 amino acids. CDR3 residues: CASSFLGGEETQYF. CDR3 in DNA: TGTGCCAGCAGCTTCTTGGGCGGAGAAGAGACCCAGTACTTC.

The rearrangement uses TRBV7-2 and TRBJ2-1; TRBD2 matches at 7 bases. CDR1 SGHTA and CDR2 FQGNSA come from the germline V gene. J gave up 12 bases and V 4 bases, and 27 bases lay outside the gene matches. This CDR3 has 19 amino acids. CDR3: CASSSRFLREHSTMITQFF. For the CDR3, the DNA is TGTGCCAGCAGCTCCCGTTTTTTGCGGGAGCACTCTACAATGATCACGCAGTTCTTC.

The J gene is TRBJ2-1, the V gene TRBV28; possible D gene TRBD2, 6 bases. The CDR3 totals 16 residues. V shed 1 base and J shed 7 bases, with 17 bases lying between them. Germline values: CDR1 MDHEN, CDR2 SYDVKM. The CDR3 region is CASSLSGQAGRNEQFF. The DNA for the CDR3 is TGTGCCAGCAGTTTATCGGGGCAGGCAGGGAGGAATGAGCAGTTCTTC.

The chain joins TRBV6-2 or TRBV6-3 to TRBJ2-3; perhaps TRBD2 as D (5 bases). V was trimmed by 5 bases and J by 2 bases, leaving 14 bases between them. The CDR3 loop spans 15 amino acids. The V gene's germline CDR1 is MNHEY and CDR2 SVGEGT. CDR3: CASSAGWEHTDTQYF. In DNA, the CDR3 is TGTGCCAGCAGTGCGGGCTGGGAGCACACAGATACGCAGTATTTT.

CDR3 protein: CASSVAGANVLTF. The CDR3 coding sequence is TGTGCCAGCAGCGTAGCCGGGGCCAACGTCCTGACTTTC. The rearrangement joins TRBV9 to TRBJ2-6, with unresolved D. Germline CDR1 is SGDLS and CDR2 is YYNGEE. V gave up 0 bases and J gave up 4 bases, with 2 bases separating them. This CDR3 contains 13 residues.

In its sample, this clone was seen once. The rearrangement joins TRBV20-1 to TRBJ1-5, with D possibly TRBD1 on 6 matching bases. The CDR3 totals 14 residues. Germline assignment: CDR1 DFQATT and CDR2 SNEGSKA (reference sequence). V lost 3 bases and J lost 6, with 15 bases in between. The CDR3 DNA reads TGCAGTGCTAGTGTCGGGGGGCTGGGTCAGCCCCAGCATTTT. Translating it yields CSASVGGLGQPQHF.

The chain uses TRBV19 and TRBJ2-1; 11 bases map to TRBD2. The CDR3 is made up of 16 amino acids. V shed 7 bases, J shed 8 bases, and the junction held 13 bases outside the gene matches. Per the germline V gene, CDR1 is LNHDA and CDR2 is SQIVND (reference sequence). CDR3 in DNA: TGTGCCAGTACTCATGCCTTAGCGGGAGGGCGGGATGAGCAGTTCTTC. This gives the protein CASTHALAGGRDEQFF.

The CDR3 loop reads CASSRESDTQYF. DNA for the CDR3: TGTGCCAGCAGTAGGGAGTCAGATACGCAGTATTTT. The chain combines TRBV2 with TRBJ2-3; D might be TRBD2 (5 bases). In germline, CDR1 is SNHLY, CDR2 FYNNEI. V was clipped by 5 bases and J by 4 bases, with 7 bases between them. CDR3 length equals 12 residues.